Following are 10 T cell receptor beta chains from one sample sequenced in a study of T cells after yellow fever vaccination. Via MiXCR, TCRdb re-called the 5' RACE reads, giving one row per CDR3 protein. The profile shows about 170,000 distinct CDR3 sequences, approximately 6.2% of them singletons. The sequences come from CD4+ T cells sorted from PBMCs, collected on the day of the first yellow fever vaccination. Receptors were obtained from a man between 18 and 35 years old who received the YFV17D yellow fever vaccine.

In its sample, this clonotype was seen many times. The V and J genes are TRBV12-3 or TRBV12-4 and TRBJ1-2; 10 nucleotides agree with TRBD1. CDR3 size: 16 residues. V trimming: 1 base; J trimming: 3 bases; junction bases outside the gene matches: 5. The CDR3, as DNA: TGTGCCAGCAGTTTAGGGGGAGGACAGGGGGACTATGGCTACACCTTC. It encodes CASSLGGGQGDYGYTF.

The rearrangement uses TRBV4-1 and TRBJ1-3; D is undetermined. From germline, CDR1 is MGHRA and CDR2 YSYEKL. The CDR3 sequence is 16 residues long. Trimming stripped 0 bases from V and 7 bases from J, with 16 bases between. The CDR3 sequence is CASSQDRVPGRNTIYF. In nucleotides, the CDR3 is TGCGCCAGCAGCCAAGATAGGGTTCCCGGACGGAACACCATATATTTT.

This clonotype turned up a few times. The chain is built from TRBV7-8 and TRBJ1-5; unclear D gene. The V gene lost 3 bases and the J gene lost 2 bases, with 2 bases spanning the gap. Germline V gene sequence: CDR1 SGHVS, CDR2 FQNEAQ. CDR3 length: 12 amino acids. The CDR3 coding sequence is TGTGCCAGCAGCTTGGGCAATCAGCCCCAGCATTTT. Translating it yields CASSLGNQPQHF.

This clonotype was observed a handful of times. V usage is TRBV5-1 and J usage is TRBJ2-3; the D gene is possibly TRBD2 (8 bases). The CDR3 consists of 20 residues. The germline V gene encodes CDR1 SGHRS and CDR2 YFSETQ. With 1 base removed from V and 1 base from J, the gap between germline ends came to 25 bases. In nucleotides, the CDR3 is TGCGCCAGCAGCTTGTTGCTAGCGGGCGGATACAGGGGCGGCACAGATACGCAGTATTTT. It codes for CASSLLLAGGYRGGTDTQYF.

This clonotype has only a few counts. V usage is TRBV7-2 and J usage is TRBJ2-5, with TRBD1 identical over 10 bases. This CDR3 has 15 residues. The germline gives CDR1 SGHTA, CDR2 FQGNSA. Trimming cost V 0 bases and J 4 bases; bases outside gene matches: 2. This CDR3 reads CASSLAGTGAETQYF. The CDR3, as DNA: TGTGCCAGCAGCTTAGCTGGGACAGGGGCAGAGACCCAGTACTTC.

This clonotype came up a few times. The CDR3: CAWSDWTSGQETQYF. In nucleotides, the CDR3 is TGTGCCTGGAGCGATTGGACTAGCGGGCAAGAGACCCAGTACTTC. This chain uses TRBV30 with TRBJ2-5; TRBD2 matches 11 bases. The V segment lost 3 bases and the J segment 2 bases; nucleotides outside the gene matches: 5. Germline CDR1 GTSNPN, CDR2 SVGIG (reference sequence). CDR3 size: 15 residues.

This clonotype was recorded at least ten times. The V gene is TRBV10-3, the J gene TRBJ2-5; D might be TRBD1 (6 bases). Trimming took 0 bases from V and 1 from J, leaving 9 bases between them. Germline V gene data show CDR1 as ENHRY and CDR2 as SYGVKD. The CDR3 has 15 amino acids. The CDR3 coding sequence is TGTGCCATCAGTGAGTCCAAGACAGGCCAAGAGACCCAGTACTTC. Its translation: CAISESKTGQETQYF.

A few counts support this clonotype. The chain joins TRBV20-1 to TRBJ1-6; TRBD1 is a possible D gene (6 bases). The germline CDR1 and CDR2 sequences are DFQATT and SNEGSKA (reference sequence). Trimming shortened V by 4 bases and J by 14 bases, and 15 bases separated the two germline ends. The CDR3 contains 12 residues. The CDR3 DNA reads as TGCAGTGCTATGCAACAGGGTTTATCCCTCCACTTT. Translating it yields CSAMQQGLSLHF.

This chain links TRBV5-6 with TRBJ2-3; tentative D call: TRBD1 (6 bases). The CDR3 has 14 residues. Germline V gene sequence: CDR1 SGHDT, CDR2 YYEEEE. V dropped 3 bases and J dropped 4 bases, with 12 bases sitting between them. In nucleotides, the CDR3 is TGTGCCAGCAGCTGGGACAAGGGGGCAGATACGCAGTATTTT. It translates to CASSWDKGADTQYF.

The chain is built from TRBV12-3 or TRBV12-4 and TRBJ2-5; 8 bases agree with TRBD1. The CDR3 totals 14 residues. The V segment lost 6 bases and the J segment 4 bases; nucleotides outside the gene matches: 7. The DNA for the CDR3 is TGTGCCAGCAGCTCGTCAGGGGGCTCAGAGACCCAGTACTTC. As protein: CASSSSGGSETQYF.